This T cell receptor beta chain was identified during a study of OX40 agonist ivuxolimab in advanced cancers. On the study more broadly: Prior anti-PD-1, anti-PD-L1 or anti-CTLA-4 therapy was allowed; 35% to 40% had some. Broader study findings: There was clonal expansion of CD4+ and CD8+ blood T cells by week 6 at 0.1 to 3.0 mg/kg.

The CDR3 runs to 15 residues. Germline loops: CDR1 SEHNR, CDR2 FQNEAQ (reference sequence). The V gene lost 6 bases and the J gene lost 5 bases, with 16 bases spanning the gap. On this clone itself: The antigen is unknown.

The repertoire was sequenced with immunoSEQ multiplex PCR; TCRdb's copy has only in-frame clones and lacks some. Of tens of thousands of clones listed, approximately 85% are singletons. J is TRBJ2-2 and V is TRBV7-9, with D possibly being TRBD2 (6 bases). Specimen: CD4+ or CD8+ T cells sorted from blood, collected in a trial of the OX40 agonist ivuxolimab. The TCR sequence derives from an adult with an advanced solid tumor such as melanoma, head and neck, liver or kidney cancer. CDR3 sequence: CASRAGTAPTGELFF. CDR3 DNA: TGTGCCAGCAGGGCCGGGACTGCCCCAACCGGGGAGCTGTTTTTT.